These 6 T cell receptor beta chains originate from one sample sequenced in a study of OX40 agonist ivuxolimab in advanced cancers. Generated by immunoSEQ multiplex PCR, the TCRdb table keeps only in-frame clones and is missing some. The sample lists about 46,000 clones, 70% to 90% occurring once. The sample consisted of CD4+ or CD8+ T cells sorted from blood, taken in a trial of the OX40 agonist ivuxolimab. The receptors derive from an adult with an advanced solid tumor such as melanoma, head and neck, liver or kidney cancer.

The gene calls are TRBV20-1 and TRBJ2-5, with unresolved D. The tail of the sequence fits TRBJ2-7 better, so the J call may be wrong. The CDR3 spans 11 residues. Germline V CDR1 and CDR2: DFQATT, SNEGSKA (reference sequence). DNA for the CDR3: TGCAGTGCTGTTATTGATGACGAGCAGTACTTC. It yields the protein CSAVIDDEQYF.

The genes are TRBV7-8 and TRBJ2-7, with unresolved D. Germline CDR1 SGHVS, CDR2 FQNEAQ. This CDR3 comprises 14 residues. Trimming pared 3 bases from V and 0 bases from J, leaving 9 bases between. CDR3 amino acids: CASSFISGSYEQYF. In DNA form, the CDR3 reads TGTGCCAGCAGCTTTATTTCGGGCTCCTACGAGCAGTACTTC.

The chain joins TRBV9 to TRBJ1-2; D is perhaps TRBD1 (5 bases). V gave up 4 bases and J gave up 10 bases, with 29 bases separating them. CDR3 length equals 17 residues. Germline CDR1 is SGDLS and CDR2 is YYNGEE. The CDR3 DNA is TGTGCCAGCAGCCCAACAAGGGGCGGAGGCCTTACTGATGACTACACCTTC. It yields the protein CASSPTRGGGLTDDYTF.

This clone was picked up one time. The chain carries TRBV7-2 and TRBJ1-4, with D hard to call. The CDR3 extends over 14 amino acids. Per germline, CDR1 SGHTA and CDR2 FQGNSA. Deletions cut 5 bases from V and 8 bases from J, with 15 bases between. CDR3: CASSPTGSGEKLFF. The CDR3 DNA follows: TGTGCCAGCAGCCCTACGGGGTCAGGAGAAAAACTGTTTTTT.

V usage is TRBV6-5 and J usage is TRBJ1-1; D may be TRBD1 (5 bases). The CDR3 consists of 14 residues. Trimming removed 8 bases from V and 1 base from J, with 14 bases in between. Per the germline V gene, CDR1 is MNHEY and CDR2 is SVGAGI. CDR3 bases: TGTGCCAGCGGAGGTGCAGGGTGGAACACTGAAGCTTTCTTT. Its protein product is CASGGAGWNTEAFF.

This chain joins TRBV6-7 and TRBJ2-7; D is ambiguous. TRBV6-7 is treated as an ORF (open reading frame) with a function not yet certain. The CDR3 is 13 residues long. Trimming left V 5 bases short and J 3 bases short, with 11 bases between. CDR3 residues: CASSPTTHYEQYF. CDR3 in DNA: TGTGCCAGCAGTCCTACTACCCACTACGAGCAGTACTTC.